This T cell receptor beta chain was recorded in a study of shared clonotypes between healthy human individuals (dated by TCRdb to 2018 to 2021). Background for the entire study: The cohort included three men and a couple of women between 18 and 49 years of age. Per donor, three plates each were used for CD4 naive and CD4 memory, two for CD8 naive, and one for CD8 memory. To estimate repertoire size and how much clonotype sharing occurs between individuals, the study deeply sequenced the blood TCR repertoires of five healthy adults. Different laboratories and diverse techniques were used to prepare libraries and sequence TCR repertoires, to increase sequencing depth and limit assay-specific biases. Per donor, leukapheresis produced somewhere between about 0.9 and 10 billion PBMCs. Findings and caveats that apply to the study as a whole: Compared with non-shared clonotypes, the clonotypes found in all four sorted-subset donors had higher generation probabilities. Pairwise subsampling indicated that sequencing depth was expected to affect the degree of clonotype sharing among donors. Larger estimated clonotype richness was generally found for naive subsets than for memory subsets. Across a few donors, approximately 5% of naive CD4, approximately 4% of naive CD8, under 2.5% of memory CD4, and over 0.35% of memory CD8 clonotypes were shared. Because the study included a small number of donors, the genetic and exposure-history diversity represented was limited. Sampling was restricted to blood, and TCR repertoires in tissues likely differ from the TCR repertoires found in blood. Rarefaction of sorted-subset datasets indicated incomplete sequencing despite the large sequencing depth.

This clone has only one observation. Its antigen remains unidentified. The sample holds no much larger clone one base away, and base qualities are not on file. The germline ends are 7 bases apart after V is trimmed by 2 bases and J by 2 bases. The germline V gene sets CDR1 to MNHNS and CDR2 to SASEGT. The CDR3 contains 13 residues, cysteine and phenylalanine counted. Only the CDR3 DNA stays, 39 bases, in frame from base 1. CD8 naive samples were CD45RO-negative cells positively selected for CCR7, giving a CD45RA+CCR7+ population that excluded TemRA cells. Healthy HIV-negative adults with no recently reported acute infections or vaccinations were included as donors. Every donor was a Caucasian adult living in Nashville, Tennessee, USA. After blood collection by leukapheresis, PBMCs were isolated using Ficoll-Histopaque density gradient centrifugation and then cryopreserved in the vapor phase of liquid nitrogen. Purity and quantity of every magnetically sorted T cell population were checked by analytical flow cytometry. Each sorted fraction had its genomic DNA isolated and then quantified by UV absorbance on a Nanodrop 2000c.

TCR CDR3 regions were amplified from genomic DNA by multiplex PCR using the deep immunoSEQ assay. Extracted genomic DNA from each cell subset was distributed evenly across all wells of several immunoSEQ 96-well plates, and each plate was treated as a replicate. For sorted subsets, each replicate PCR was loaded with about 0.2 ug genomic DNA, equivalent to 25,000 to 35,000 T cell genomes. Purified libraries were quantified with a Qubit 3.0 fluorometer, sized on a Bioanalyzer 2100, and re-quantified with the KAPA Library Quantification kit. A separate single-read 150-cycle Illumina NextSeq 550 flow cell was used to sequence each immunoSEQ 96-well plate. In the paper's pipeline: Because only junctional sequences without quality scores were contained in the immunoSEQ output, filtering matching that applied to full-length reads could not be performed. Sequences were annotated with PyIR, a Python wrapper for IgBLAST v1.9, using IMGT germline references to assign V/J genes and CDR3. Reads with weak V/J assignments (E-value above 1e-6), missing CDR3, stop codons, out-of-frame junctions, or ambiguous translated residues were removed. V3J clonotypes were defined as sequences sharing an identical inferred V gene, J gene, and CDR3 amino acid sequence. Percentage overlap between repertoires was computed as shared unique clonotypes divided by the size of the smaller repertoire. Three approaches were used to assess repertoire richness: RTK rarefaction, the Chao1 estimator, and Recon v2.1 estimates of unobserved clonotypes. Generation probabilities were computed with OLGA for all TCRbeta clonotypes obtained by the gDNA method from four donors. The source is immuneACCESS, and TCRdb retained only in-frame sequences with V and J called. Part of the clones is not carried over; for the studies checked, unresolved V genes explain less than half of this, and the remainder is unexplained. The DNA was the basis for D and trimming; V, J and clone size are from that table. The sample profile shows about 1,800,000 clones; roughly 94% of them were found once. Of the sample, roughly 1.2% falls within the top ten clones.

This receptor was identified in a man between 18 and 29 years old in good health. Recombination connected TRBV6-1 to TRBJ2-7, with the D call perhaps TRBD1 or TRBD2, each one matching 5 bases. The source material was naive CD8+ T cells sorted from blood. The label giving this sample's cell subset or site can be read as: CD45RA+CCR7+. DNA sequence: TGTGCCAGCAGTGAATGGGACCCCTACGAGCAGTACTTC. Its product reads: CASSEWDPYEQYF.